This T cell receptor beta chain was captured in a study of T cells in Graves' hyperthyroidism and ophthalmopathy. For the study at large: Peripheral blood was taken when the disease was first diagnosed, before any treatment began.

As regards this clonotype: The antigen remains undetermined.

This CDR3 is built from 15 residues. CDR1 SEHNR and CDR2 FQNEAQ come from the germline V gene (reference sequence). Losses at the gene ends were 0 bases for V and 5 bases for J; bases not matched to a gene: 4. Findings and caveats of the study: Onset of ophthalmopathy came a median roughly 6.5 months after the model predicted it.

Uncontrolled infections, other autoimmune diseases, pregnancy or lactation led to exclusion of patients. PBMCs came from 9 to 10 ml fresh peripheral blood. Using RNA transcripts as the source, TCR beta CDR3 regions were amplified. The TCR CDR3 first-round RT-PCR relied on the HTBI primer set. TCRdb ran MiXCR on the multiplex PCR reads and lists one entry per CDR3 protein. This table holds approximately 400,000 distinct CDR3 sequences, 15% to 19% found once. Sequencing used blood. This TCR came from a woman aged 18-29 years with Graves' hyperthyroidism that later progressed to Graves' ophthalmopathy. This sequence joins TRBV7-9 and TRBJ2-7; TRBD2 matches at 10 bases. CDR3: CASSLATGTSDEQYF. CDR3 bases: TGTGCCAGCAGCTTAGCGACCGGGACTAGCGACGAGCAGTACTTC.